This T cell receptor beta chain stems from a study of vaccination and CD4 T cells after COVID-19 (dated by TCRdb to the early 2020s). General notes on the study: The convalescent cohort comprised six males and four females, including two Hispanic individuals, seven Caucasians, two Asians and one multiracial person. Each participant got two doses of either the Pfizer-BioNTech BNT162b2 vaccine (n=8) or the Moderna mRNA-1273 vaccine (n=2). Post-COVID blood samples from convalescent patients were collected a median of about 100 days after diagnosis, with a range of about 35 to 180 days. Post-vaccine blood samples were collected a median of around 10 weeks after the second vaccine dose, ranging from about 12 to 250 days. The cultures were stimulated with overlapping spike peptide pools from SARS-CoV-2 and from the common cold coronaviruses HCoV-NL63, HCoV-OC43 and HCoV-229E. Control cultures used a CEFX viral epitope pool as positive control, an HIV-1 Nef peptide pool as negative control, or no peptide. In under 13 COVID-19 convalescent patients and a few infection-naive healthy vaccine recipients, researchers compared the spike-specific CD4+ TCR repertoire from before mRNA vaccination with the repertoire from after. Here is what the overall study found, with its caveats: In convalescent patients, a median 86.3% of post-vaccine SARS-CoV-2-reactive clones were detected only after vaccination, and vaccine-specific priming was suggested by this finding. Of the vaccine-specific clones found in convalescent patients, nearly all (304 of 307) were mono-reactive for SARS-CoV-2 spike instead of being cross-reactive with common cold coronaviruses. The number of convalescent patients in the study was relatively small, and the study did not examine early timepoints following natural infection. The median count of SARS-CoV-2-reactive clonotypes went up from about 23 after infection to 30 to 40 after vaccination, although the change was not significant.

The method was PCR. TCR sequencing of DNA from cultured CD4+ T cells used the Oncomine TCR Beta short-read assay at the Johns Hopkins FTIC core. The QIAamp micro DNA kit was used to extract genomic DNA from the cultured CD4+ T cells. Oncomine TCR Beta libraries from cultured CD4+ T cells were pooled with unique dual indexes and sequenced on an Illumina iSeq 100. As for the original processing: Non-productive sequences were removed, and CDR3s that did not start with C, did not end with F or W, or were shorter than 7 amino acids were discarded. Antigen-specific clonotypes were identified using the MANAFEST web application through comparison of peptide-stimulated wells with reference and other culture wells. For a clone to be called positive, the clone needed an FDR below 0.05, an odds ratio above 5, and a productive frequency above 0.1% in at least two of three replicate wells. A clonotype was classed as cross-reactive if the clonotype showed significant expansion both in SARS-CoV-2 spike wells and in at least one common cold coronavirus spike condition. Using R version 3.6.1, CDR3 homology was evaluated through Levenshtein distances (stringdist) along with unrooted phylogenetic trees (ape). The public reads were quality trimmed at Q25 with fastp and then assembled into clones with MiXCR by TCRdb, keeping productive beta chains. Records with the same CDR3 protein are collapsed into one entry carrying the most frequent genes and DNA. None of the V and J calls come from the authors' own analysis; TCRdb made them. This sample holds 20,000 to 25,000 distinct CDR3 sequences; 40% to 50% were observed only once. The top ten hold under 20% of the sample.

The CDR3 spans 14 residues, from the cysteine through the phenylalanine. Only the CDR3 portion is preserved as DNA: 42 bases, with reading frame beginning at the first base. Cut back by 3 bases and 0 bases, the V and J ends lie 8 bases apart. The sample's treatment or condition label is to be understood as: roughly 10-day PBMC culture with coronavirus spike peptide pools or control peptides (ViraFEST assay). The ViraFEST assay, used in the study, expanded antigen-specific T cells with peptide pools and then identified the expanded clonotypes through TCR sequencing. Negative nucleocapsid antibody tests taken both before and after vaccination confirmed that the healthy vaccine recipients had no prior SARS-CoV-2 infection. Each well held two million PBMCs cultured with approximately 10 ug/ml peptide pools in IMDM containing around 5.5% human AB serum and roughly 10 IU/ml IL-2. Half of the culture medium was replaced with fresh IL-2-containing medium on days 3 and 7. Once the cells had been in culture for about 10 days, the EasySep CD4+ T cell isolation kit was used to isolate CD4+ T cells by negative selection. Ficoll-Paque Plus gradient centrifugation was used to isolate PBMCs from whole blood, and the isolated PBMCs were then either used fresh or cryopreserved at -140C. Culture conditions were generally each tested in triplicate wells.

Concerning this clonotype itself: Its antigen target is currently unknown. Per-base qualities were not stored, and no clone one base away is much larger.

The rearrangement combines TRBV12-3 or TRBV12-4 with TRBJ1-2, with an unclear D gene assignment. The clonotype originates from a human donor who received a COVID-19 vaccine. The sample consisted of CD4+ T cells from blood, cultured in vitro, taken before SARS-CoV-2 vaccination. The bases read TGTGCCAGCAGTTTCCAGTCTACTAACTATGGCTACACCTTC. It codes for CASSFQSTNYGYTF.